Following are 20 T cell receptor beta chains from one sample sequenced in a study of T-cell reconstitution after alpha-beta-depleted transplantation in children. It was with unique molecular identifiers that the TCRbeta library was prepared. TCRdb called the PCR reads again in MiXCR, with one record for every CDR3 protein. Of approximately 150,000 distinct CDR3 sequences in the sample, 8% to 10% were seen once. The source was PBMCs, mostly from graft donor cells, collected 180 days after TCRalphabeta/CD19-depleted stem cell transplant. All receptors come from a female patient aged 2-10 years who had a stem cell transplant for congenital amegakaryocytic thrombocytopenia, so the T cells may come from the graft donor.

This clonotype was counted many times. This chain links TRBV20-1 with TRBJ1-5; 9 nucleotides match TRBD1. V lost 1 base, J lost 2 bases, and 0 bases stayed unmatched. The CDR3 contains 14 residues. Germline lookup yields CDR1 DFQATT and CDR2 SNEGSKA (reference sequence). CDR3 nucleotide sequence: TGCAGTGCTAGAGGGACAGGGGGCAATCAGCCCCAGCATTTT. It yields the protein CSARGTGGNQPQHF.

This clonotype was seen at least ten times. This CDR3 reads CASSSGGESYNEQFF. DNA for the CDR3: TGCGCCAGCAGTTCGGGAGGGGAATCCTACAATGAGCAGTTCTTC. The chain joins TRBV5-1 to TRBJ2-1; TRBD2 agrees at 8 bases. CDR1 and CDR2 (germline): SGHRS, YFSETQ. This CDR3 comprises 15 residues. V dropped 5 bases and J dropped 1; count of bases not matched to a gene: 5.

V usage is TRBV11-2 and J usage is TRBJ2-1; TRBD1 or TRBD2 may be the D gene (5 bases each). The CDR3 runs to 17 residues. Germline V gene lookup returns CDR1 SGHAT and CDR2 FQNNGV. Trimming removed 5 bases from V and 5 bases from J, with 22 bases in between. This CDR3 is CASSPFVGAPRNNEQFF. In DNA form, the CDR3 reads TGTGCCAGCAGCCCATTCGTCGGGGCACCCCGGAACAATGAGCAGTTCTTC.

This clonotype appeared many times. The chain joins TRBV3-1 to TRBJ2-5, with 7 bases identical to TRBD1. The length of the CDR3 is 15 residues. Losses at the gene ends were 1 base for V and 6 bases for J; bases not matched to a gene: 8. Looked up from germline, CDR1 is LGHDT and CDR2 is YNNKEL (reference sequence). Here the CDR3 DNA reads TGTGCCAGCAGCCAAGTACAGACAGGGCCGAAGACCCAGTACTTC. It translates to CASSQVQTGPKTQYF.

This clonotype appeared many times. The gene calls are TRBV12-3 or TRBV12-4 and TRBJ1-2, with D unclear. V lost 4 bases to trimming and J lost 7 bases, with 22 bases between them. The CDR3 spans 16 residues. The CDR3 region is CASSSRTPLTVTGYTF. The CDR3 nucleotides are TGTGCCAGCAGTTCCCGTACACCCCTCACGGTAACTGGCTACACCTTC.

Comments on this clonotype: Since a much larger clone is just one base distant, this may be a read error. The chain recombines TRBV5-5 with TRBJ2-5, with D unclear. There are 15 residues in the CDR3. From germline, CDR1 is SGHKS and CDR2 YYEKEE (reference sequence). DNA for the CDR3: TGTGCCAGCAGCTTGGGGTTCGGTCAACAAGAGACCCAGCACTTC. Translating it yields CASSLGFGQQETQHF.

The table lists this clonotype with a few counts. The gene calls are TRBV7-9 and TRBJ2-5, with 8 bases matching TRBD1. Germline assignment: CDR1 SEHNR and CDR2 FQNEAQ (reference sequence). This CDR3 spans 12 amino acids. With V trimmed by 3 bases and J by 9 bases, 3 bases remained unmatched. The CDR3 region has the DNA TGTGCCAGCAGCTTGGACAGGGCGGCCCAGTACTTC. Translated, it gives CASSLDRAAQYF.

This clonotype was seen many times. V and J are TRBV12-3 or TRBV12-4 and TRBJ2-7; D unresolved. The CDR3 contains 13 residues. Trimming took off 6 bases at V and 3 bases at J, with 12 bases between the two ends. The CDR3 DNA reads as TGTGCCAGCAGCCGATTCCTTGGCTACGAGCAGTACTTC. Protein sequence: CASSRFLGYEQYF.

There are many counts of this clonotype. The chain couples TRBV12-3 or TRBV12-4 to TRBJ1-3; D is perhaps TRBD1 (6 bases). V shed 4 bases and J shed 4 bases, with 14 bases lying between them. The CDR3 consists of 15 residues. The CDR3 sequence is CASSSQGLKGNTIYF. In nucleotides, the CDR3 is TGTGCCAGCAGTTCACAGGGTTTAAAGGGAAACACCATATATTTT.

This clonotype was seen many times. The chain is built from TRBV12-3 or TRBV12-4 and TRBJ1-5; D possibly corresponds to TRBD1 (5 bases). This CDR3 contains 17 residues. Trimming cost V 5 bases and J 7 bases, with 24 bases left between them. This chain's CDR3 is CASSRRTFGPIYQPQHF. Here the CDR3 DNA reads TGTGCCAGCAGTAGGAGGACATTTGGTCCCATATACCAGCCCCAGCATTTT.

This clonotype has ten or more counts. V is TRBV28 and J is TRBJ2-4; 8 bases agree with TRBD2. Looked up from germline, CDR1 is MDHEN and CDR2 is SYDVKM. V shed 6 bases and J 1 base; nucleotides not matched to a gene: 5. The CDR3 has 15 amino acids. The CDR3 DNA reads TGTGCCAGCAGCCCCGGGGGGGGGGCCAAAAACATTCAGTACTTC. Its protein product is CASSPGGGAKNIQYF.

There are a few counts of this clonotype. The CDR3 DNA sequence: TGTGCCAGCAGCACTAGGGAGGGGACACTCTACAATGAGCAGTTCTTC. Residues: CASSTREGTLYNEQFF. V usage is TRBV2 and J usage is TRBJ2-1; a possible D gene is TRBD2 (7 bases). Germline V CDR1 and CDR2: SNHLY, FYNNEI. The V gene lost 6 bases and the J gene lost 3 bases, with 18 bases spanning the gap. The CDR3 runs to 16 residues. Complete variable domain (other parts from reference TRBV2 and TRBJ2-1): EPEVTQTPSHQVTQMGQEVILRCVPISNHLYFYWYRQILGQKVEFLVSFYNNEISEKSEIFDDQFSVERPDGSNFTLKIRSTKLEDSAMYFCASSTREGTLYNEQFFGPGTRLTVL.

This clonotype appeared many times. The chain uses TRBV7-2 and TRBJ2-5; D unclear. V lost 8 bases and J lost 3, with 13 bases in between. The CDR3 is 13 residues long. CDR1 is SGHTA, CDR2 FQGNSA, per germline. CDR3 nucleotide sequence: TGTGCCAGCCGCCAGACCCTCAAAGAGACCCAGTACTTC. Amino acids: CASRQTLKETQYF.

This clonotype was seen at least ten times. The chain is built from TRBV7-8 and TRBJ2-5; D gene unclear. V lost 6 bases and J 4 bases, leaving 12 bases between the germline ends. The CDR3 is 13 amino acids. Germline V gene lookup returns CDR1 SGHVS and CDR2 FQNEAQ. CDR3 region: CASSSALIETQYF. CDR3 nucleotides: TGTGCCAGCAGTTCGGCATTGATAGAGACCCAGTACTTC.

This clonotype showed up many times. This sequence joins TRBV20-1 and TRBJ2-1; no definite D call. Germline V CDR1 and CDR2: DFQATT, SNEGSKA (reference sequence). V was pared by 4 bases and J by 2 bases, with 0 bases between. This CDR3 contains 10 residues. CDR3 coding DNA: TGCAGTGCTACCTACAATGAGCAGTTCTTC. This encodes CSATYNEQFF.

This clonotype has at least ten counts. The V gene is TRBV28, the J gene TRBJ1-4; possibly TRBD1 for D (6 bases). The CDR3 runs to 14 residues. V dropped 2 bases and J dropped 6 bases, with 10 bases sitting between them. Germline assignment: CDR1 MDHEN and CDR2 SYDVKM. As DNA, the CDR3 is TGTGCCAGCAGTTTAGACAGGAGAGATGAAAAACTGTTTTTT. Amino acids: CASSLDRRDEKLFF.

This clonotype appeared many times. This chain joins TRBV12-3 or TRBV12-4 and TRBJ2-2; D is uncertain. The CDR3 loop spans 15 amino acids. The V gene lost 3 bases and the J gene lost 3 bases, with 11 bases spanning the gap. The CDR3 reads CASSLNGQDTGELFF. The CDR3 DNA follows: TGTGCCAGCAGTTTGAACGGGCAGGACACCGGGGAGCTGTTTTTT.

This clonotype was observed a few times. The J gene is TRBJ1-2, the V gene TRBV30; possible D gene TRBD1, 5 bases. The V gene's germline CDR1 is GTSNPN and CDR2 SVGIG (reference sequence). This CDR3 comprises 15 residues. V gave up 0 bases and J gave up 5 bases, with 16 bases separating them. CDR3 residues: CAWSVRGFGAYGYTF. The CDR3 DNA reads TGTGCCTGGAGTGTCCGGGGGTTTGGAGCATATGGCTACACCTTC.

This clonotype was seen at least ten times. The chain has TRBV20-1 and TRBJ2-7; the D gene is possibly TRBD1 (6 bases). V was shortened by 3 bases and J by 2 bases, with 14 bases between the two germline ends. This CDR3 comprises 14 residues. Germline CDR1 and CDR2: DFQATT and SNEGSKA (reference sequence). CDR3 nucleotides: TGCAGTGCTAGGTCCGGGACATCAACCTACGAGCAGTACTTC. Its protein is CSARSGTSTYEQYF.

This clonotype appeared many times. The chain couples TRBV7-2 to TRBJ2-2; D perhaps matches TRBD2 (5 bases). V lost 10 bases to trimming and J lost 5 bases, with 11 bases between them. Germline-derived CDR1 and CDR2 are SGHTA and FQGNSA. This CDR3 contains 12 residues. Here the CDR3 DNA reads TGTGCCACCCGTAGACTAACCGGGGAGCTGTTTTTT. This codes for CATRRLTGELFF.